The 20 T cell receptor beta chains in this list originate from one sample, sequenced in a study of cytomegalovirus exposure and HLA in healthy donors. Amplification used 60 Vbeta primers and 13 Jbeta primers. Libraries were prepared by immunoSEQ multiplex PCR; TCRdb keeps only in-frame clonotypes and omits some of them. In the table there are under 200,000 clones, roughly 70% of which are singletons. The sample consisted of PBMCs. These receptors all stem from a woman aged 30 to 39 in good health and CMV-seronegative.

The chain uses TRBV30 and TRBJ1-6, with TRBD1 matching 7 bases. Per the germline V gene, CDR1 is GTSNPN and CDR2 is SVGIG (reference sequence). This CDR3 is 14 amino acids long. Losses at the gene ends were 6 bases for V and 5 bases for J; bases not matched to a gene: 7. CDR3 protein: CACRRGQDNSPLHF. DNA for the CDR3: TGTGCCTGCCGTAGAGGACAGGATAATTCACCCCTCCACTTT.

The chain has TRBV6-5 and TRBJ2-1, with TRBD2 matching 7 bases. Per germline, CDR1 MNHEY and CDR2 SVGAGI. V was pared by 3 bases and J by 6 bases, with 11 bases of the junction left unmatched. CDR3 length: 16 residues. CDR3 loop: CASSYPKGRGGNEQFF. The CDR3 nucleotides read TGTGCCAGCAGTTATCCCAAGGGGAGGGGCGGCAATGAGCAGTTCTTC.

V gene TRBV27 combines with J gene TRBJ1-4, with 8 bases matching TRBD1. This CDR3 is 17 amino acids long. Germline CDR1 reads MNHEY; CDR2 reads SMNVEV (reference sequence). V was clipped by 6 bases and J by 8 bases; unmatched bases: 17. CDR3 sequence: CASSKDRGSKRGEKLFF. CDR3 bases: TGTGCCAGCAGCAAAGACAGGGGATCTAAACGTGGCGAAAAACTGTTTTTT.

On this clone itself: Mismatch with germline at one junction end may stem from a read error. The chain carries TRBV27 and TRBJ2-7, with 8 positions matching TRBD1. CDR1 is MNHEY and CDR2 is SMNVEV in the germline V gene (reference sequence). The CDR3 contains 12 residues. The CDR3: CASSFDRGPQSF. CDR3 nucleotides: TGTGCCAGCAGTTTCGACAGGGGACCGCAGTCCTTC.

The chain links TRBV7-2 to TRBJ2-7, with D possibly TRBD1 on 5 matching bases. The V and J ends lost 5 bases and 0 bases respectively, with 17 bases between them. Germline V gives CDR1 SGHTA, CDR2 FQGNSA. This CDR3 contains 16 residues. CDR3 nucleotide sequence: TGTGCCAGCAGCCAAGATTTTGGGCAGGGCTCCTACGAGCAGTACTTC. Its protein product is CASSQDFGQGSYEQYF.

The chain links TRBV10-2 to TRBJ2-7; 9 positions match TRBD2. This CDR3 is 13 amino acids long. The germline gives CDR1 WSHSY, CDR2 SAAADI. V was pared by 7 bases and J by 4 bases, with 5 bases of the junction left unmatched. The CDR3 loop reads CASTSGGTYEQYF. In DNA, the CDR3 is TGCGCCAGCACCAGCGGGGGGACTTACGAGCAGTACTTC.

The chain carries TRBV2 and TRBJ1-2; the D is unclear. Germline V gene lookup returns CDR1 SNHLY and CDR2 FYNNEI. V was pared by 7 bases and J by 6 bases, with 15 bases between. The CDR3 loop spans 13 amino acids. The CDR3 region is CASTPSGFHGYTF. CDR3 coding DNA: TGTGCCAGCACTCCTTCGGGATTCCATGGCTACACCTTC.

The V and J genes are TRBV21-1 and TRBJ2-1; TRBD2 is the table's D call, not checked against the DNA. TRBV21-1 constitutes a pseudogene. The CDR3 consists of 20 residues. Here the CDR3 DNA reads TGTGCCAGCACCGCCGCACTAGCGGGAGCCCCTAGGGCCTCCTACAATGAGCAGTTCTTC. This sequence encodes CASTAALAGAPRASYNEQFF.

This rearrangement joins TRBV7-6 to TRBJ2-7; 9 positions match TRBD1. The CDR3 has 15 amino acids. CDR1 is SGHVS and CDR2 is FNYEAQ in the germline V gene. V trimming: 3 bases; J trimming: 1 base; junction bases outside the gene matches: 4. Here the CDR3 DNA reads TGTGCCAGCAGCTTGGGGGGACAGGGTTCCTACGAGCAGTACTTC. Translated: CASSLGGQGSYEQYF.

This clone was seen once. The genes are TRBV4-2 and TRBJ2-4; D perhaps matches TRBD2 (5 bases). This CDR3 is built from 16 residues. In germline, CDR1 is LGHNA, CDR2 YNFKEQ. V was clipped by 2 bases and J by 1 base, with 12 bases between them. Here the CDR3 reads CASSQRSSGAKNIQYF. CDR3 DNA sequence: TGTGCCAGCAGCCAACGTTCCTCGGGGGCCAAAAACATTCAGTACTTC.

This chain links TRBV7-3 with TRBJ1-1; weak D call: TRBD1 (5 bases). V lost 6 bases, J lost 0 bases, and 8 bases lay in between. CDR3 size: 13 residues. Germline V gene data show CDR1 as SGHTA and CDR2 as FQGTGA. The CDR3 is CASRQTVNTEAFF. CDR3 in DNA: TGTGCCAGCAGGCAGACAGTGAACACTGAAGCTTTCTTT.

The chain uses TRBV7-2 and TRBJ1-1; no clear D gene. Germline CDR1 reads SGHTA; CDR2 reads FQGNSA. This CDR3 region has 14 residues. Trimming left V 4 bases short and J 1 base short, with 10 bases between. The CDR3 region has the DNA TGTGCCAGCAGCTCCCAAGGAGGGAACACTGAAGCTTTCTTT. Its translation is CASSSQGGNTEAFF.

This rearrangement joins TRBV7-7 to TRBJ1-3; no reliable D call. Germline assignment: CDR1 SSHAT and CDR2 FNYEAQ (reference sequence). V lost 2 bases, J lost 3 bases, and 11 bases lay in between. This CDR3 has 15 residues. The CDR3: CASSLRTYLGNTIYF. The CDR3 DNA sequence: TGTGCCAGCAGCTTACGAACTTACCTTGGAAACACCATATATTTT.

In DNA form, the CDR3 reads TGCGCCAGCAGCTTGACAGGGGATAGAAACATTCAGTACTTC. Translation: CASSLTGDRNIQYF. The rearrangement uses TRBV5-1 and TRBJ2-4; TRBD1 agrees at 7 bases. V was clipped by 1 base and J by 6 bases; unmatched bases: 4. The CDR3 loop spans 14 amino acids. Germline V lookup: CDR1 SGHRS, CDR2 YFSETQ.

V usage is TRBV4-2 and J usage is TRBJ2-7; 8 bases are a match to TRBD2. The germline V gene has CDR1 LGHNA and CDR2 YNFKEQ. The V segment lost 2 bases and the J segment 5 bases; nucleotides outside the gene matches: 5. This CDR3 is 14 amino acids long. DNA of the CDR3: TGTGCCAGCAGCCAAATGCGGGAGGTCCACGAGCAGTACTTC. This translates into CASSQMREVHEQYF.

This clone has only a few counts. This chain joins TRBV7-9 and TRBJ1-2; D is perhaps TRBD1 (5 bases). Per the germline V gene, CDR1 is SEHNR and CDR2 is FQNEAQ (reference sequence). V dropped 5 bases and J dropped 2 bases, with 9 bases sitting between them. This CDR3 is built from 13 residues. The CDR3 protein is CASSPGPNYGYTF. The DNA for the CDR3 is TGTGCCAGCAGCCCAGGGCCCAACTATGGCTACACCTTC.

The CDR3 region is CASSLGGQGADTQYF. The CDR3 DNA sequence: TGTGCCAGCAGCTTAGGGGGACAGGGTGCAGATACGCAGTATTTT. This chain connects TRBV7-9 to TRBJ2-3, with TRBD1 matching over 9 bases. Germline assignment: CDR1 SEHNR and CDR2 FQNEAQ (reference sequence). After removal of 1 base from V and 4 bases from J, the junction contained 3 bases not matched to a gene. This CDR3 contains 15 residues.

The rearrangement joins TRBV5-4 to TRBJ1-2, with TRBD1 matching over 8 bases. Germline V lookup: CDR1 SGHNT, CDR2 YYREEE (reference sequence). The CDR3 is made up of 14 amino acids. The V and J ends lost 3 bases and 4 bases, in that order; junction bases with no gene match: 5. DNA for the CDR3: TGTGCCAGCAGCTCAAACAGGGGGAGCTATGGCTACACCTTC. Translating it yields CASSSNRGSYGYTF.

The V gene is TRBV19, the J gene TRBJ2-2; 7 bases fit TRBD2. The CDR3 sequence is 16 residues long. Per the germline V gene, CDR1 is LNHDA and CDR2 is SQIVND (reference sequence). Trimming at V came to 5 bases and at J to 1 base, leaving 7 bases not matched to a gene. The CDR3 spells CASSLGLGLNTGELFF. CDR3 DNA: TGTGCCAGTAGTCTCGGACTAGGCCTGAACACCGGGGAGCTGTTTTTT.

V gene TRBV11-2 combines with J gene TRBJ2-3; D gene unclear. The V gene lost 6 bases and the J gene lost 4 bases, with 8 bases spanning the gap. Germline V CDR1 and CDR2: SGHAT, FQNNGV. This CDR3 contains 12 residues. The CDR3, as DNA: TGTGCCAGCAGGGTAAACTCAGATACGCAGTATTTT. This gives the protein CASRVNSDTQYF.